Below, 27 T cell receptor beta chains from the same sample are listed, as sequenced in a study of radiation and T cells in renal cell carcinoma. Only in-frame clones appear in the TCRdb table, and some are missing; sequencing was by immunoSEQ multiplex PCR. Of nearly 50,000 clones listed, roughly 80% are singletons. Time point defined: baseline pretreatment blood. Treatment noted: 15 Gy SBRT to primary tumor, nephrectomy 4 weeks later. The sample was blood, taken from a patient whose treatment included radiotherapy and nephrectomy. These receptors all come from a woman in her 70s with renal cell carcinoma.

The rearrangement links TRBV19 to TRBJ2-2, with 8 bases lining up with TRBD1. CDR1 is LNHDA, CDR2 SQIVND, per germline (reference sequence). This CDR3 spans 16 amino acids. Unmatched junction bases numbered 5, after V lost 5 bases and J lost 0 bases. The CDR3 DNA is TGTGCCAGTAGTTTCCCGGGACAGGCGAACACCGGGGAGCTGTTTTTT. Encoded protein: CASSFPGQANTGELFF.

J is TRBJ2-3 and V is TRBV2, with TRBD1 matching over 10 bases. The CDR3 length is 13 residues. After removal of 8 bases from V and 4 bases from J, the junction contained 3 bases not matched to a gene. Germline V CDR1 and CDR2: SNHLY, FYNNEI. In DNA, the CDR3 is TGTGCCAGCGACAGGGGGCGCGCAGATACGCAGTATTTT. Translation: CASDRGRADTQYF. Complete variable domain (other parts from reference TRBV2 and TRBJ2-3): EPEVTQTPSHQVTQMGQEVILRCVPISNHLYFYWYRQILGQKVEFLVSFYNNEISEKSEIFDDQFSVERPDGSNFTLKIRSTKLEDSAMYFCASDRGRADTQYFGPGTRLTVL.

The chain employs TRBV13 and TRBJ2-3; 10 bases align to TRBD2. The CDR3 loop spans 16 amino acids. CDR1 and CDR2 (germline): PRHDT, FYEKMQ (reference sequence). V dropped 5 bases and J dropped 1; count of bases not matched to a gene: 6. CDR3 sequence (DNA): TGTGCCAGCAGCCGGGGACTAGCGAGACGCACAGATACGCAGTATTTT. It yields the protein CASSRGLARRTDTQYF.

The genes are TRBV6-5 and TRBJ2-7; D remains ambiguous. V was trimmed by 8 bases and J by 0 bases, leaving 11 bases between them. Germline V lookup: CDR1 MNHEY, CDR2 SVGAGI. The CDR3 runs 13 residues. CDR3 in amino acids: CASQGPLSYEQYF. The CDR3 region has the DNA TGTGCCAGCCAAGGCCCTCTCTCCTACGAGCAGTACTTC.

CDR3 bases: TGTGCCAGCTCACGCGAGGAATACATGAACACTGAAGCTTTCTTT. Its protein is CASSREEYMNTEAFF. This chain joins TRBV18 and TRBJ1-1; D uncertain. The V and J ends lost 4 bases and 0 bases respectively, with 12 bases between them. From germline, CDR1 is KGHSH and CDR2 LQKENI. The CDR3 is 15 residues long. The full variable domain, with the rest looked up from reference TRBV18 and TRBJ1-1, is NAGVMQNPRHLVRRRGQEARLRCSPMKGHSHVYWYRQLPEEGLKFMVYLQKENIIDESGMPKERFSAEFPKEGPSILRIQQVVRGDSAAYFCASSREEYMNTEAFFGQGTRLTVV.

The CDR3 DNA reads as TGTGCCAGCAGCGTAGCGGGGAACTCCTACAATGAGCAGTTCTTC. Residues: CASSVAGNSYNEQFF. This chain links TRBV6-5 with TRBJ2-1, with 8 bases that match TRBD2. This CDR3 region has 15 residues. Germline CDR1 is MNHEY and CDR2 is SVGAGI. V dropped 6 bases and J dropped 0; count of bases not matched to a gene: 4.

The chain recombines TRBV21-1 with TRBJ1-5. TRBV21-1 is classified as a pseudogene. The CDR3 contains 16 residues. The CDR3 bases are TGTGCCAGCAGGGTACCCGGGGGCAGAATAAATCAGCCCCAGCATTTT. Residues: CASRVPGGRINQPQHF.

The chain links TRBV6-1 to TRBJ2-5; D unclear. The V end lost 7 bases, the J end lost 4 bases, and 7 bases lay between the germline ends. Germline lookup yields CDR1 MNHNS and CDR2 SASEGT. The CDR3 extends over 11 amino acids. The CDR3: CASKAIETQYF. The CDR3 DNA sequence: TGTGCCAGCAAGGCCATAGAGACCCAGTACTTC.

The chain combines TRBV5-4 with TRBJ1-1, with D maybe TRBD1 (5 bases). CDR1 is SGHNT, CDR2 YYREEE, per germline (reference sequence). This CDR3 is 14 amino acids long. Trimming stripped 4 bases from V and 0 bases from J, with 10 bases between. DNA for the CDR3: TGTGCCAGCAGCGGGTGGGGCATGAACACTGAAGCTTTCTTT. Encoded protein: CASSGWGMNTEAFF.

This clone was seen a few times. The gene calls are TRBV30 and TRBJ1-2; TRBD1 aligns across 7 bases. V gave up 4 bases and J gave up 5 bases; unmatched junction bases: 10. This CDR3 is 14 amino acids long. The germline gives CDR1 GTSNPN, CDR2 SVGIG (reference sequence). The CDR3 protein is CAWTPRRDSYGYTF. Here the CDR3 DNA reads TGTGCCTGGACCCCCCGCCGGGACAGTTATGGCTACACCTTC. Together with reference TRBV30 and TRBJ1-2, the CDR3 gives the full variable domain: SQTIHQWPATLVQPVGSPLSLECTVEGTSNPNLYWYRQAAGRGLQLLFYSVGIGQISSEVPQNLSASRPQDRQFILSSKKLLLSDSGFYLCAWTPRRDSYGYTFGSGTRLTVV.

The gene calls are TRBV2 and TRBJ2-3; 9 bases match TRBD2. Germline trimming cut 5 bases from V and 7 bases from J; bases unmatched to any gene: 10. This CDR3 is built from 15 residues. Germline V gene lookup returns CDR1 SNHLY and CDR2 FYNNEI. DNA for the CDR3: TGTGCCAGCAGTTTCCTAGCGGGGTACGGAAATACGCAGTATTTT. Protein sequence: CASSFLAGYGNTQYF.

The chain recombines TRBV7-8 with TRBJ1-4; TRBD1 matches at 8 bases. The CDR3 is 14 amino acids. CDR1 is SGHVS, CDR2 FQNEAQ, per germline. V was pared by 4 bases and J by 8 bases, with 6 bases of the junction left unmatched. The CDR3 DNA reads TGTGCCAGCAGCTCGGACAGGGTTTTAGAAAAACTGTTTTTT. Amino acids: CASSSDRVLEKLFF.

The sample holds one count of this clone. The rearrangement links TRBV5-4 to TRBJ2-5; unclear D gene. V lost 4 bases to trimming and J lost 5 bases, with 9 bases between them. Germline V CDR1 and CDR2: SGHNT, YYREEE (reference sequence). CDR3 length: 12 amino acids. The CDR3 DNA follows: TGTGCCAGCAGCCAATACGGGGAGACCCAGTACTTC. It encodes CASSQYGETQYF.

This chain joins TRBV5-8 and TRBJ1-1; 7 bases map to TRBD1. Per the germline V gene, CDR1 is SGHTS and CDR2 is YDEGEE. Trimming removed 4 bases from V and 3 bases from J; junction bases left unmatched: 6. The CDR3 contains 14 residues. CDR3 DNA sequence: TGTGCCAGCAGCACAAGGACAGGCTACACTGAAGCTTTCTTT. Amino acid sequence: CASSTRTGYTEAFF.

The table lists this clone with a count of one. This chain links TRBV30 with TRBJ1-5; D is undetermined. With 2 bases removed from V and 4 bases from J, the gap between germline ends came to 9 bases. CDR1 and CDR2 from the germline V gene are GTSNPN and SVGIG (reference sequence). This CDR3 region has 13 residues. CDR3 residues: CAWSPSSNQPQHF. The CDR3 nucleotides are TGTGCCTGGAGTCCCTCCTCAAATCAGCCCCAGCATTTT.

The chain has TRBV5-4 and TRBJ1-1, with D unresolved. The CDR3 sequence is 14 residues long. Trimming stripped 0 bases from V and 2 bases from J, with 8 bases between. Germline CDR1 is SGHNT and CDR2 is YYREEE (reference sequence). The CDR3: CASSLAGTNTEAFF. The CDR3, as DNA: TGTGCCAGCAGCTTGGCGGGAACTAACACTGAAGCTTTCTTT.

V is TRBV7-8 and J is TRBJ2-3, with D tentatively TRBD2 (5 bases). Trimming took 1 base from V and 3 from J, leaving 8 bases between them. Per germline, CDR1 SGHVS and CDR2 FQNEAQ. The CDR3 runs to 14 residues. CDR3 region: CASSLGWRTDTQYF. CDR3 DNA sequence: TGTGCCAGCAGCTTAGGATGGAGGACAGATACGCAGTATTTT. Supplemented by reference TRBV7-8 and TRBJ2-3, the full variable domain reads GAGVSQSPRYKVAKRGQDVALRCDPISGHVSLFWYQQALGQGPEFLTYFQNEAQLDKSGLPSDRFFAERPEGSVSTLKIQRTQQEDSAVYLCASSLGWRTDTQYFGPGTRLTVL.

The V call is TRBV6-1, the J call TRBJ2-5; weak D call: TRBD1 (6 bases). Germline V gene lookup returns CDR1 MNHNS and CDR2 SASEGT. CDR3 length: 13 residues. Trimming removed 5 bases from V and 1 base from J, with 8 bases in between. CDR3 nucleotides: TGTGCCAGCAGTCGGACAGTCCAAGAGACCCAGTACTTC. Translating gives CASSRTVQETQYF.

CDR3 loop: CASSQGEDWGYGYTF. DNA of the CDR3: TGCGCCAGCAGCCAAGGGGAGGACTGGGGCTATGGCTACACCTTC. The rearrangement links TRBV4-3 to TRBJ1-2; no reliable D call. The CDR3 is 15 amino acids. Germline assignment: CDR1 LGHNA and CDR2 YSLEER. Trimming stripped 1 base from V and 4 bases from J, with 13 bases between.

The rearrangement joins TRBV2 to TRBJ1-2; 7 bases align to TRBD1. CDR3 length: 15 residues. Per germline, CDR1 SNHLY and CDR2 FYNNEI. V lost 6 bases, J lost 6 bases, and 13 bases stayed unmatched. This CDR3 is CASRINRGQGNGYTF. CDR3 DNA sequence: TGTGCCAGCAGGATTAATAGGGGGCAGGGTAATGGCTACACCTTC. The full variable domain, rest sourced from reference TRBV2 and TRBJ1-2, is EPEVTQTPSHQVTQMGQEVILRCVPISNHLYFYWYRQILGQKVEFLVSFYNNEISEKSEIFDDQFSVERPDGSNFTLKIRSTKLEDSAMYFCASRINRGQGNGYTFGSGTRLTVV.

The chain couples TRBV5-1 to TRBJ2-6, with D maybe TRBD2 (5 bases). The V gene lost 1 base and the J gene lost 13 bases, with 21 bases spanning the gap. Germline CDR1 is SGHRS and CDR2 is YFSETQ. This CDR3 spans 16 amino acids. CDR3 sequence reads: CASSLTARVDAGVLTF. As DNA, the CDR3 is TGCGCCAGCAGCTTGACGGCGAGGGTCGATGCTGGGGTCCTGACTTTC.

CDR3 residues: CASSRFRGQGGELFF. CDR3 sequence (DNA): TGCGCCAGCAGCCGCTTCCGCGGCCAAGGCGGGGAGCTGTTTTTT. The gene calls are TRBV4-3 and TRBJ2-2; no reliable D call. Germline V gives CDR1 LGHNA, CDR2 YSLEER. V lost 4 bases to trimming and J lost 7 bases, with 16 bases between them. This CDR3 has 15 residues.

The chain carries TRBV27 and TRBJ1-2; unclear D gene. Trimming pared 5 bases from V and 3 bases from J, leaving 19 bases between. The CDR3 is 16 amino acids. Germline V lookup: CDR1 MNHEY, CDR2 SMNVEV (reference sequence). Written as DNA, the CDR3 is TGTGCCAGCAGTCCCGTCGTAAGAGGGAACTACTATGGCTACACCTTC. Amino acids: CASSPVVRGNYYGYTF.

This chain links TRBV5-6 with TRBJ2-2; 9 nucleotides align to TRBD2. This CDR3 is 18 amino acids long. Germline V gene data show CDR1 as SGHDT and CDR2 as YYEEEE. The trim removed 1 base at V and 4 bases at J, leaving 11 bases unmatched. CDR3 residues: CASSLLVEVLAGTGELFF. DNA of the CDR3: TGTGCCAGCAGCTTGTTAGTCGAAGTACTAGCGGGCACCGGGGAGCTGTTTTTT. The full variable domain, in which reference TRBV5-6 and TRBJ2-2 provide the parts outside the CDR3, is DAGVTQSPTHLIKTRGQQVTLRCSPKSGHDTVSWYQQALGQGPQFIFQYYEEEERQRGNFPDRFSGHQFPNYSSELNVNALLLGDSALYLCASSLLVEVLAGTGELFFGEGSRLTVL.

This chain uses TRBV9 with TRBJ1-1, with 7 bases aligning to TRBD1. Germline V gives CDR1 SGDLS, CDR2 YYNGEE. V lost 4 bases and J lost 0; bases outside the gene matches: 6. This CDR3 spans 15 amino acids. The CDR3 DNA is TGTGCCAGCAGCCCACAGGGGATGATGAACACTGAAGCTTTCTTT. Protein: CASSPQGMMNTEAFF.

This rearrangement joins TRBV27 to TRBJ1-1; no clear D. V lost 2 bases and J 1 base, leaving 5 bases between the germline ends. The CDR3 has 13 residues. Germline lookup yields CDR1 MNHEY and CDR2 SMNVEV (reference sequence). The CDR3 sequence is CASSLRTNTEAFF. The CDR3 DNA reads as TGTGCCAGCAGTTTACGGACGAACACTGAAGCTTTCTTT.

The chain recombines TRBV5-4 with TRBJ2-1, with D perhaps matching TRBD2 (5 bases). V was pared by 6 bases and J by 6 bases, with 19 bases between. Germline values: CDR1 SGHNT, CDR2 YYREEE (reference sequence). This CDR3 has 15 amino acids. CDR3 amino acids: CASMEDVNRGNEQFF. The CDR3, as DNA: TGTGCCAGCATGGAGGATGTCAATCGGGGCAATGAGCAGTTCTTC.